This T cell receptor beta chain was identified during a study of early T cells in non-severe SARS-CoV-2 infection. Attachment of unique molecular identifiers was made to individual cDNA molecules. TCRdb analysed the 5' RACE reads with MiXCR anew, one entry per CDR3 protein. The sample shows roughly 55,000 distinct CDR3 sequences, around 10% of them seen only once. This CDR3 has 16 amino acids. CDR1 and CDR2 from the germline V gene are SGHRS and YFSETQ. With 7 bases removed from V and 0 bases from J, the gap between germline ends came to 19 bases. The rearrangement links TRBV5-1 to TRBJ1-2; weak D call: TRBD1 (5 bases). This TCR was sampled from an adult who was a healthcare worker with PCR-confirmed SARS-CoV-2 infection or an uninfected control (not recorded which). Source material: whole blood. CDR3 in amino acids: CASFPAQGIANYGYTF. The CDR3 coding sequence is TGCGCCAGCTTTCCCGCCCAGGGCATAGCTAACTATGGCTACACCTTC. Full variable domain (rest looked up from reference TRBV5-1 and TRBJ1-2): KAGVTQTPRYLIKTRGQQVTLSCSPISGHRSVSWYQQTPGQGLQFLFEYFSETQRNKGNFPGRFSGRQFSNSRSEMNVSTLELGDSALYLCASFPAQGIANYGYTFGSGTRLTVV.